This entry concerns a single T cell receptor (beta chain). What it binds is not known. Mouse names are used for the genes. The read ends 4 residues shy of where the CDR3 ends; the end is completed using the germline J gene. Using CD4, CD8alpha, NKG2D, NKG2ACE and other markers, pooled cutaneous lymph node cells were sorted. V was cut by 2 bases and J by 3 bases, with 9 bases left in between. This CDR3 has 13 residues. From germline, CDR1 is FNHDT and CDR2 SITEND (reference sequence). RNA was extracted and reverse transcribed into cDNA as the sequencing template. Here immunoSEQ multiplex PCR was the method, and the copy in TCRdb shows in-frame clones only, minus some. This sample carries about 300,000 clones, none of them present only once. The record originates from a study of CD8+ T cells in alopecia areata. Study-wide background: Skin-grafted roughly 6-10-week-old female C3H/HeJ mice received tissue from approximately 6-12-month-old C3H/HeJ donors with spontaneous alopecia. Points from the study as a whole: Whereas mice showed it more clearly, TCR sharing across patients was murkier, possibly because of HLA. Scalp sample sequencing also detects resident alphabeta T cells of normal skin.

Sequencing input: CD4+ T cells sorted from a lymph node. The rearrangement uses TRBV19 and TRBJ2-7, with D possibly matching TRBD1 (6 bases). This sequence was found in a C3H/HeJ mouse with alopecia areata. MHC haplotype here: H2-k. CDR3 bases read: TGTGCCAGCAGTATGGCCAGGGGCTAT. This gives the protein CASSMARGY. The CDR3 in full is CASSMARGYEQYF.